This T cell receptor beta chain was sequenced for a study of blood T cells in healthy people across ages. Germline values: CDR1 SEHNR, CDR2 FQNEAQ (reference sequence). The CDR3 consists of 14 residues. Sample-barcoded 5' priming and a J-beta primer mix drove a second PCR of about 6 to 12 cycles. MiXCR was run by TCRdb on the 5' RACE reads, yielding one entry per CDR3 protein. The sample holds approximately 760,000 distinct CDR3 sequences, 25% seen once. This same sample was also part of a study on T cells of mothers and their children.

The chain combines TRBV7-9 with TRBJ2-5, with a tentative D call TRBD2 (6 bases). The DNA end favors TRBJ2-7, so the J call may be wrong. The sequence was obtained from a boy aged 5-17 years in good health. Sequencing was carried out using blood. CDR3 amino acids: CASSFYSGPYEQYF. CDR3 bases: TGTGCCAGCAGCTTTTATAGCGGTCCCTACGAGCAGTACTTC.